These T cell receptor beta chains were read from a single sample in a study of identifying expanded T cells in peripheral blood. Profiling relied on immunoSEQ multiplex PCR, and the TCRdb table lists in-frame clones only, not all of them. The sample shows about 97,000 clones, around 88% of them seen only once. Sequencing was carried out using blood. The receptor set was obtained from a person aged 18 to 75 in good health. Both conserved end residues are part of each CDR3. Fields, in order: D gene, clone size, J gene, V gene, CDR3 protein, CDR3 DNA. A D gene is named only where the DNA matches it firmly. Where a row states a size, it is once, few, many or the class of an expanded clone; other rows omit it.

NA | NA | TRBJ1-1 | TRBV5-4 | CASSLGVGSPPHTEAFF | TGTGCCAGCAGCTTGGGGGTCGGGTCTCCTCCCCACACTGAAGCTTTCTTT
NA | NA | TRBJ1-4 | TRBV19 | CASSIDRRVGKLFF | TGTGCCAGTAGTATAGATCGCAGAGTAGGAAAACTGTTTTTT
NA | NA | TRBJ1-5 | TRBV30 | CAWSTDSNQPQHF | TGTGCCTGGTCGACAGATAGCAATCAGCCCCAGCATTTT
TRBD1 | NA | TRBJ1-5 | TRBV7-2 | CASSLMNRGPQHF | TGTGCCAGCAGCTTAATGAACAGGGGGCCCCAGCATTTT
TRBD1 | NA | TRBJ1-6 | TRBV19 | CASKGQNSPLHF | TGTGCCAGTAAGGGACAGAATTCACCCCTCCACTTT
TRBD2 | NA | TRBJ2-3 | TRBV6-5 | CAIKTSGGVDTQYF | TGTGCCATCAAGACTAGCGGGGGGGTTGATACGCAGTATTTT
NA | once | TRBJ2-6 | TRBV4-3 | CASSPAPIHDSGANVLTF | TGCGCCAGCAGCCCCGCCCCGATTCACGACTCTGGGGCCAACGTCCTGACTTTC
NA | NA | TRBJ2-5 | TRBV7-2 | CASSLSQGGETQYF | TGTGCCAGCAGCTTATCCCAAGGAGGGGAGACCCAGTACTTC
TRBD1 | NA | TRBJ1-6 | TRBV11-2 | CASSREGDRDNSPLHF | TGTGCCAGCAGCCGCGAGGGGGACAGGGATAATTCACCCCTCCACTTT
NA | NA | TRBJ1-1 | TRBV6-6 | CASRAGGRNTEAFF | TGTGCCAGCAGGGCGGGTGGCCGAAACACTGAAGCTTTCTTT
TRBD2 | few | TRBJ2-1 | TRBV6-4 | CASSERLAGGHEQFF | TGTGCCAGCAGTGAGCGACTAGCGGGGGGGCATGAGCAGTTCTTC
NA | NA | TRBJ2-3 | TRBV25-1 | CASSERYQSTDTQYF | TGTGCCAGCAGTGAGCGCTATCAAAGCACAGATACGCAGTATTTT
NA | NA | TRBJ2-1 | TRBV18 | CASSPRLLQFF | TGTGCCAGCTCACCAAGGCTCCTCCAGTTCTTC
NA | NA | TRBJ2-3 | TRBV6-5 | CAVRGGTDTQYF | TGTGCCGTCAGGGGGGGCACAGATACGCAGTATTTT
NA | NA | TRBJ2-3 | TRBV7-9 | CASSLALPGENTQYF | TGTGCCAGCAGCTTAGCCTTACCGGGGGAGAATACGCAGTATTTT
TRBD1 | once | TRBJ1-6 | TRBV9 | CASSVGGQQNSPLHF | TGTGCCAGCAGCGTGGGGGGACAGCAGAATTCACCCCTCCACTTT
NA | NA | TRBJ2-7 | TRBV6-1 | CASSNGLPYEQYF | TGTGCCAGCTCAAACGGACTGCCCTACGAGCAGTACTTC
TRBD2 | NA | TRBJ2-7 | TRBV28 | CASNVVQGGEQYF | TGTGCCAGCAATGTCGTGCAGGGAGGGGAGCAGTACTTC
NA | NA | TRBJ1-4 | TRBV7-2 | CASSLVSATNEKLFF | TGTGCCAGCAGCTTAGTATCCGCGACTAATGAAAAACTGTTTTTT
TRBD1 | NA | TRBJ1-4 | TRBV7-9 | CASSPGQGRANEKLFF | TGTGCCAGCAGCCCTGGACAGGGGAGGGCTAATGAAAAACTGTTTTTT
NA | NA | TRBJ1-4 | TRBV10-3 | CATTPGARGANEKLFF | TGTGCCACCACCCCAGGGGCCCGTGGGGCTAATGAAAAACTGTTTTTT
NA | NA | TRBJ2-5 | TRBV28 | CASGVSTQGVQYF | TGTGCCAGCGGGGTTTCTACACAGGGAGTCCAGTACTTC
TRBD2 | NA | TRBJ2-7 | TRBV4-1 | CASSQNSGGPYEQYF | TGCGCCAGCAGCCAGAATAGCGGGGGGCCCTACGAGCAGTACTTC
NA | once | TRBJ2-7 | TRBV6-5 | CASSYSRVRDPLFF | TGTGCCAGCAGTTACTCGAGGGTCCGAGACCCTCTTTTTTTC
NA | NA | TRBJ1-2 | TRBV7-9 | CASSLRDESSRGYTF | TGTGCCAGCAGCCTAAGGGACGAAAGCTCACGGGGCTACACCTTC
NA | NA | TRBJ1-1 | TRBV7-9 | CASSSRGMNTEAFF | TGTGCCAGCAGCTCCAGAGGTATGAACACTGAAGCTTTCTTT
NA | few | TRBJ2-1 | TRBV11-3 | CASSSEGRGEQFF | TGTGCCAGCAGCTCGGAGGGACGCGGTGAGCAGTTCTTC
TRBD1 | NA | TRBJ1-5 | TRBV4-2 | CASSRSGQGVRQPQHF | TGTGCCAGCAGCCGATCGGGACAGGGGGTACGGCAGCCCCAGCATTTT
TRBD1 | NA | TRBJ1-2 | TRBV15 | CATSRKGQGNYGYTF | TGTGCCACCAGCAGAAAGGGACAGGGGAACTATGGCTACACCTTC
NA | NA | TRBJ1-5 | TRBV30 | CAWSDDGDQPQHF | TGTGCCTGGAGTGATGACGGAGATCAGCCCCAGCATTTT
NA | NA | TRBJ2-7 | TRBV18 | CASSHRDNHYEQYF | TGTGCCAGCTCACACCGGGACAACCACTACGAGCAGTACTTC
NA | NA | TRBJ2-7 | TRBV18 | CASSSSAPGGQKSEQYF | TGTGCCAGCTCATCTTCAGCCCCCGGGGGGCAGAAATCCGAGCAGTACTTC
TRBD2 | NA | TRBJ2-3 | TRBV5-1 | CASSSYSGQWSSTDTQYF | TGCGCCAGCAGCTCTTATAGCGGGCAGTGGTCTAGCACAGATACGCAGTATTTT
TRBD1 | NA | TRBJ1-2 | TRBV19 | CASSPGQGAGGYTF | TGTGCCAGTAGCCCGGGACAGGGGGCGGGTGGCTACACCTTC
NA | NA | TRBJ2-5 | TRBV18 | CASSPTAAQETQYF | TGTGCCAGCTCACCGACAGCCGCTCAAGAGACCCAGTACTTC
TRBD1 | NA | TRBJ1-5 | TRBV4-2 | CASSQEWKGAVDHPDQPQHF | TGTGCCAGCAGCCAAGAATGGAAGGGGGCGGTGGATCACCCTGATCAGCCCCAGCATTTT
TRBD1 | NA | TRBJ1-1 | TRBV27 | CASAGTAGTEAFF | TGTGCCAGCGCAGGGACAGCGGGTACTGAAGCTTTCTTT
NA | NA | TRBJ2-2 | TRBV2 | CASRDAGYTGELFF | TGTGCCAGCAGGGACGCAGGGTACACCGGGGAGCTGTTTTTT
NA | NA | TRBJ1-6 | TRBV5-4 | CASSQDGVVSPLHF | TGTGCCAGCAGCCAGGACGGAGTGGTTTCACCCCTCCACTTT
NA | NA | TRBJ1-2 | TRBV2 | CASSEGRGNYGYTF | TGTGCCAGCAGTGAAGGGCGGGGGAACTATGGCTACACCTTC
TRBD1 | NA | TRBJ2-7 | TRBV6-5 | CASSPDRGSYEQYF | TGTGCCAGCAGTCCCGACAGGGGTTCCTACGAGCAGTACTTC
NA | once | TRBJ2-1 | TRBV11-2 | CASSSRSRDNEQFF | TGTGCCAGCAGCTCGAGGTCCAGGGACAATGAGCAGTTCTTC
NA | NA | TRBJ2-7 | TRBV5-6 | CASRQIQGTPYEQYF | TGTGCCAGCAGGCAGATACAGGGAACCCCCTACGAGCAGTACTTC
NA | NA | TRBJ2-3 | TRBV6-5 | CASSYSNGGALFTQYF | TGTGCCAGCAGTTACTCGAACGGGGGCGCGTTGTTTACGCAGTATTTT
NA | once | TRBJ2-2 | TRBV10-1 | CASSDENTGELFF | TGCGCCAGCAGTGATGAGAACACCGGGGAGCTGTTTTTT